The 13 T cell receptor beta chains below all came from one sample that was sequenced in a study of blood T cell repertoires in COVID-19. TCRdb keeps only in-frame clones here, not all; method: immunoSEQ multiplex PCR. The data contain hundreds of thousands of clones, over 70% of them singletons. Sequencing was performed on peripheral blood. All receptors come from an elderly man with acute or convalescent COVID-19.

This chain links TRBV4-1 with TRBJ2-5, with 9 bases that match TRBD1. After removal of 4 bases from V and 2 bases from J, the junction contained 5 bases not matched to a gene. The CDR3 extends over 15 amino acids. Germline loops: CDR1 MGHRA, CDR2 YSYEKL. The CDR3 DNA follows: TGCGCCAGCAGCCCCCGGGACAGGGCACAAGAGACCCAGTACTTC. Protein sequence: CASSPRDRAQETQYF.

The rearrangement uses TRBV11-3 and TRBJ2-2; 9 nucleotides align to TRBD1. Germline lookup yields CDR1 SGHNT and CDR2 YENEEA. This CDR3 is built from 15 residues. J gave up 5 bases and V 6 bases, and 7 bases lay outside the gene matches. In DNA, the CDR3 is TGTGCCAGCAGTCCTCCGGGACAGGGTACCGGGGAGCTGTTTTTT. This translates into CASSPPGQGTGELFF.

The genes are TRBV10-1 and TRBJ2-5, with 10 bases fitting TRBD1. V was clipped by 3 bases and J by 5 bases; unmatched bases: 6. The CDR3 is 15 residues long. CDR1 and CDR2 from the germline V gene are WNHNN and SYGVQD (reference sequence). The CDR3 sequence: CASSEGTGVRETQYF. CDR3 coding DNA: TGCGCCAGCAGTGAAGGGACAGGGGTGAGGGAGACCCAGTACTTC.

DNA of the CDR3: TGTGCCAGCAGCCCAGATAGCGGGACAGTCTCTGGAAACACCATATATTTT. Translating gives CASSPDSGTVSGNTIYF. The genes are TRBV7-9 and TRBJ1-3, with 7 bases that match TRBD1. This CDR3 is built from 17 residues. Germline loops: CDR1 SEHNR, CDR2 FQNEAQ (reference sequence). After removal of 5 bases from V and 0 bases from J, the junction contained 10 bases not matched to a gene.

J is TRBJ1-1 and V is TRBV3-1 (or the pseudogene TRBV3-2), with D possibly TRBD1 on 6 matching bases. This CDR3 region has 17 residues. The germline V gene encodes CDR1 LGHDT and CDR2 YNNKEL (reference sequence). V lost 0 bases and J lost 1, with 15 bases in between. CDR3 DNA sequence: TGTGCCAGCAGCCAAGAAGACAGGCTACCCAAGAACACTGAAGCTTTCTTT. Residues: CASSQEDRLPKNTEAFF.

The chain combines TRBV29-1 with TRBJ2-3; D may be TRBD2 (6 bases). This CDR3 has 16 amino acids. Germline assignment: CDR1 SQVTM and CDR2 ANQGSEA. Trimming cost V 0 bases and J 2 bases, with 15 bases left between them. DNA for the CDR3: TGCAGCGTTGAAGAATGGACGGGAGAATTCACAGATACGCAGTATTTT. Amino acids: CSVEEWTGEFTDTQYF.

The genes are TRBV13 and TRBJ1-1; D gene uncertain. The CDR3 sequence is 15 residues long. CDR1 is PRHDT, CDR2 FYEKMQ, per germline (reference sequence). Deletions cut 2 bases from V and 3 bases from J, with 13 bases between. This chain's CDR3 is CASSLRVRAYTEAFF. CDR3 coding DNA: TGTGCCAGCAGCTTAAGAGTGCGGGCCTACACTGAAGCTTTCTTT.

The rearrangement joins TRBV3-1 (or the pseudogene TRBV3-2) to TRBJ2-5; possible D gene TRBD1, 7 bases. Trimming cost V 4 bases and J 3 bases, with 18 bases left between them. CDR1 is LGHDT, CDR2 YNNKEL, per germline (reference sequence). The CDR3 consists of 16 residues. The CDR3 region is CASSPKGAGHEETQYF. The CDR3 DNA follows: TGTGCCAGCAGCCCCAAGGGGGCGGGACACGAAGAGACCCAGTACTTC.

This chain joins TRBV11-3 and TRBJ1-5, with 7 positions matching TRBD1. Germline loops: CDR1 SGHNT, CDR2 YENEEA. The V and J ends lost 5 bases and 6 bases, in that order; junction bases with no gene match: 7. CDR3 length: 14 amino acids. In nucleotides, the CDR3 is TGTGCCAGCAGCCCCGACAGGGCGGGTCAGCCCCAGCATTTT. Protein: CASSPDRAGQPQHF.

The rearrangement links TRBV30 to TRBJ2-1; TRBD2 agrees at 8 bases. The germline V gene encodes CDR1 GTSNPN and CDR2 SVGIG (reference sequence). The V gene end was trimmed by 4 bases and the J gene end by 5 bases; junction bases not matched to a gene: 10. This CDR3 is 15 amino acids long. The DNA of the CDR3 is TGTGCCTGGACCCACGGACTAGCAGATGACAATGAGCAGTTCTTC. Its translation: CAWTHGLADDNEQFF.

The CDR3 DNA follows: TGCAGCGTTGAAACTAGCGGGTCCCAGTACTTC. Translated: CSVETSGSQYF. The chain employs TRBV29-1 and TRBJ2-7; 9 nucleotides line up with TRBD2. The CDR3 extends over 11 amino acids. Germline-derived CDR1 and CDR2 are SQVTM and ANQGSEA. V lost 2 bases, J lost 10 bases, and 3 bases stayed unmatched.

The chain carries TRBV7-2 and TRBJ2-2; D unresolved. The V gene's germline CDR1 is SGHTA and CDR2 FQGNSA. The V end lost 3 bases, the J end lost 6 bases, and 8 bases lay between the germline ends. The length of the CDR3 is 13 residues. The CDR3 spells CASSFGSAGELFF. The CDR3 DNA follows: TGTGCCAGCAGCTTCGGGTCCGCCGGGGAGCTGTTTTTT.

J is TRBJ2-7 and V is TRBV7-6; D is possibly TRBD2 (7 bases). The germline V gene encodes CDR1 SGHVS and CDR2 FNYEAQ. This CDR3 has 15 residues. Between the trimmed V and J ends, which lost 2 bases and 2 bases, there was a span of 13 bases. Here the CDR3 reads CASSLRTGGAYEQYF. The CDR3 DNA reads as TGTGCCAGCAGCTTACGAACGGGGGGCGCCTACGAGCAGTACTTC.